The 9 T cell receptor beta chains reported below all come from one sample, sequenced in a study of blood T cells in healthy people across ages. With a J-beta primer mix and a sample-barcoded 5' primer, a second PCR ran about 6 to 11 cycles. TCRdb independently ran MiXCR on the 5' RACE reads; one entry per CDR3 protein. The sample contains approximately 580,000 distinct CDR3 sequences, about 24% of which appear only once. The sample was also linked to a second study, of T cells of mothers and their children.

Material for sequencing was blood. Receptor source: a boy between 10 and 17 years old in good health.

The CDR3 DNA follows: TGTGCCAGCAGCCCGACTAGCGGGGGGGTTGATGAGCAGTTCTTC. As protein: CASSPTSGGVDEQFF. The chain employs TRBV7-9 and TRBJ2-1; 14 bases agree with TRBD2. The CDR3 length is 15 residues. V lost 5 bases to trimming and J lost 8 bases; unmatched junction nucleotides: 5. Germline CDR1 SEHNR, CDR2 FQNEAQ (reference sequence).

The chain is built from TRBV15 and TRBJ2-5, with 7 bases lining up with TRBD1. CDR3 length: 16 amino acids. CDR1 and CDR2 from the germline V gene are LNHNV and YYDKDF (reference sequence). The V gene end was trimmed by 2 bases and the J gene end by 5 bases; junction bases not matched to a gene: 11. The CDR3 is CATSRLPYRGGETQYF. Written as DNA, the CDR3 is TGTGCCACCAGCAGACTCCCCTACAGGGGCGGGGAGACCCAGTACTTC.

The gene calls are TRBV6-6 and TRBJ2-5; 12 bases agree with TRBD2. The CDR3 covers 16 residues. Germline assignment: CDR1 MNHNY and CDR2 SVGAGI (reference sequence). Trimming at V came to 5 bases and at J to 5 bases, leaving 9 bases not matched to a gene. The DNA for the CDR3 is TGTGCCAGCAGTATGCTAGCGGGGGGGCCTATGGAGACCCAGTACTTC. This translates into CASSMLAGGPMETQYF.

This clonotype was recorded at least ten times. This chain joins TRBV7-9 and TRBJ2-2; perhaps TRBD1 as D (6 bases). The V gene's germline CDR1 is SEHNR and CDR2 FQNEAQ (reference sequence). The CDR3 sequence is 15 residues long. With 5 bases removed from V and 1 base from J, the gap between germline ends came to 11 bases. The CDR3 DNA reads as TGTGCCAGCAGCCCGCAGACAGGGAACACCGGGGAGCTGTTTTTT. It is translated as CASSPQTGNTGELFF.

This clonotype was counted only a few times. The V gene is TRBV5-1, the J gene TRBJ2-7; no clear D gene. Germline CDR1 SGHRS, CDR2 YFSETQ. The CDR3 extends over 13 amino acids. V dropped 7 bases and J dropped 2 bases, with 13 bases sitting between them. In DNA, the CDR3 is TGCGCCAGCGCTCTTACAAGGACCTACGAGCAGTACTTC. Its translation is CASALTRTYEQYF.

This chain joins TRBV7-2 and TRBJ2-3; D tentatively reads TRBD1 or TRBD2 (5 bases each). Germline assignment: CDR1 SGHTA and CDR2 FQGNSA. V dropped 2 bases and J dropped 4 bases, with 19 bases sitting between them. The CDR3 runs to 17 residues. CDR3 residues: CASSLMGRRLGADTQYF. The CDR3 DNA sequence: TGTGCCAGCAGCTTAATGGGACGGCGACTGGGCGCAGATACGCAGTATTTT. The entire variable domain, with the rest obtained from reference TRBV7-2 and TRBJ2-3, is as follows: GAGVSQSPSNKVTEKGKDVELRCDPISGHTALYWYRQSLGQGLEFLIYFQGNSAPDKSGLPSDRFSAERTGGSVSTLTIQRTQQEDSAVYLCASSLMGRRLGADTQYFGPGTRLTVL.

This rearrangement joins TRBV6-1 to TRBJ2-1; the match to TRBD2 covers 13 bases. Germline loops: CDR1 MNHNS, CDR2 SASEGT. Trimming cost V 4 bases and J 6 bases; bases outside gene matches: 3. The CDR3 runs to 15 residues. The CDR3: CASSGLAGGSNEQFF. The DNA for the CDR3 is TGTGCCAGCAGTGGACTAGCGGGAGGTAGCAATGAGCAGTTCTTC.

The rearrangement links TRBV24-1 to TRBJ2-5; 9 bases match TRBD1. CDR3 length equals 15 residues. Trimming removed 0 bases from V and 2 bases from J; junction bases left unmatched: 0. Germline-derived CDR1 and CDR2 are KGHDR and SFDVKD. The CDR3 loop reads CATSDLGTGQETQYF. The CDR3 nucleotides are TGTGCCACCAGTGATTTGGGGACAGGGCAAGAGACCCAGTACTTC.

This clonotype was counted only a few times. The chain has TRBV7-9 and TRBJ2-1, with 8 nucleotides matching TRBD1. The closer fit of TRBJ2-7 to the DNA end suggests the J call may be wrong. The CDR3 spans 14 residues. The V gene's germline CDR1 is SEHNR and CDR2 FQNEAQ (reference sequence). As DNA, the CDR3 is TGTGCCAGCAGCCAATGGGACAGGACCTACGAGCAGTACTTC. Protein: CASSQWDRTYEQYF.